The T cell receptor (beta chain) under discussion was sequenced for a study of tumor and adjacent non-tumor tissue in lung cancer. On this clonotype itself: The CDR3 end shows no conserved phenylalanine or tryptophan, and so a read error is likely.

TCRbeta libraries were built with three rounds of nested PCR, modified from ARM-PCR. From the multiplex PCR reads, TCRdb called clonotypes with MiXCR, one entry per CDR3 protein. The sample yields about 93,000 distinct CDR3 sequences, approximately 70% seen once. This sample's RNA came from whole unsorted tissue. The germline CDR1 and CDR2 sequences are SQVTM and ANQGSEA. V was trimmed by 1 base and J by 0 bases, leaving 10 bases between them. This CDR3 region has 15 residues. Sequenced: lung tumor tissue. The rearrangement joins TRBV29-1 to TRBJ2-1; D unclear. The sequence derives from a man aged 55-75 years with non-small cell lung cancer. CDR3 coding DNA: TGCAGCGTTGAAGGTAAACGCTGCTCCTACAATGAGCAGTTCTAC. It encodes CSVEGKRCSYNEQFY.